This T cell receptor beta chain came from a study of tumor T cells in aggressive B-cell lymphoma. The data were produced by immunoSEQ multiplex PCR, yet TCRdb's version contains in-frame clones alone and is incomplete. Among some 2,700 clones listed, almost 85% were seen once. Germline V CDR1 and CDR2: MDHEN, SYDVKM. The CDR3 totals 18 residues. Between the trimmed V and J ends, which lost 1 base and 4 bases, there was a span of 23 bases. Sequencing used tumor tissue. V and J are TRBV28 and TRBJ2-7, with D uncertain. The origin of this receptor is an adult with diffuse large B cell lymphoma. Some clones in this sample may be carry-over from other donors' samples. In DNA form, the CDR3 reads TGTGCCAGCAGTTTATCCGACTCTCATCAGATATCACCTTACGAGCAGTACTTC. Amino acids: CASSLSDSHQISPYEQYF.